The T cell receptor beta chain under discussion was sequenced for a study of shared clonotypes between healthy human individuals. Background on the study: Donors consisted of a couple of women and three men between 18 and 49.

The donor cohort consisted entirely of Caucasian adults residing in Nashville, Tennessee. The authors ran the assay at deep level. The method was immunoSEQ multiplex PCR; TCRdb's version includes in-frame clones alone and lacks a portion of them. The sample has about 480,000 clones, 75% to 85% seen once; the top ten hold around 13%. J lost 7 bases, V lost 5 bases, and 8 bases had no gene match. The CDR3 totals 14 residues. Germline CDR1 MNHEY, CDR2 SVGAGI. Sample: PBMCs. This clonotype was sampled from a woman in her forties in good health. Some clones in this sample may be carry-over from other donors' samples. V usage is TRBV6-5 and J usage is TRBJ2-5, with TRBD2 matching 9 bases. CDR3 sequence: CASSRTSEVGTQYF. For the CDR3, the DNA is TGTGCCAGCAGTCGGACTAGCGAGGTTGGGACCCAGTACTTC.